The T cell receptor beta chain under discussion was sequenced for a study of T cells in localized non-small cell lung cancer. Study-level points and caveats: Heterogeneity remains possible because sequencing was limited to only one tumor region.

CDR3 length equals 19 residues. This clone occurred a few times. Its antigen is not identified. The protocol was immunoSEQ multiplex PCR, while the TCRdb copy is restricted to in-frame clones and leaves out a portion. There are roughly 1,100 clones in the sample; approximately 32% occur only once, and less than 20% lies in the top ten. This specimen consisted of normal lung tissue next to the tumor, obtained before any cancer treatment. The chain employs TRBV1 and TRBJ2-3; TRBD2 is the table's D call, not checked against the DNA. TRBV1 is a pseudogene locus. The receptor was derived from a male donor older than 55 with stage I lung adenocarcinoma. CDR3 protein: CASSQVRGRGAAVTDTQYF. In nucleotides, the CDR3 is TGCGCCAGCAGCCAAGTACGTGGGCGGGGGGCCGCAGTTACAGATACGCAGTATTTT.